This passage covers 25 T cell receptor beta chains from one sample sequenced in a study of patients and donors after allogeneic stem cell transplantation. MiXCR was run by TCRdb on the RT-PCR reads, yielding one entry per CDR3 protein. The sample lists about 960,000 distinct CDR3 sequences, roughly 18% seen once, with approximately 5.9% in the top ten. Sample: blood, either unsorted or a sorted T cell fraction (not recorded which). These receptors originate from a human donor who was either an allogeneic HSCT recipient or a stem cell or donor lymphocyte infusion donor (not recorded which). It is not recorded whose cells these are; they may come from a transplant donor.

This clonotype was detected many times. This chain connects TRBV2 to TRBJ2-1, with TRBD1 matching over 10 bases. Looked up from germline, CDR1 is SNHLY and CDR2 is FYNNEI. With V trimmed by 6 bases and J by 0 bases, 2 bases remained unmatched. The CDR3 spans 15 residues. CDR3 bases: TGTGCCAGCAGGGGACAGGGGCGCTCCTACAATGAGCAGTTCTTC. Protein: CASRGQGRSYNEQFF.

This chain uses TRBV25-1 with TRBJ1-5, with 10 nucleotides matching TRBD1. With V trimmed by 4 bases and J by 6 bases, 6 bases remained unmatched. Looked up from germline, CDR1 is MGHDK and CDR2 is SYGVNS. The CDR3 length is 15 residues. CDR3: CASSGDRGSSQPQHF. CDR3 coding DNA: TGTGCCAGCAGTGGGGACAGGGGCTCTAGTCAGCCCCAGCATTTT.

CDR3 nucleotides: TGTGCCAGCAGCCCCCGGACTGACATGGCCGGGGAGCTGTTTTTT. Translated: CASSPRTDMAGELFF. The chain carries TRBV11-3 and TRBJ2-2, with D possibly matching TRBD2 (5 bases). Germline CDR1 reads SGHNT; CDR2 reads YENEEA. With 5 bases removed from V and 6 bases from J, the gap between germline ends came to 16 bases. The CDR3 runs 15 residues.

This chain connects TRBV30 to TRBJ1-3; 8 nucleotides align to TRBD1. Germline assignment: CDR1 GTSNPN and CDR2 SVGIG (reference sequence). J lost 4 bases, V lost 1 base, and 6 bases had no gene match. The CDR3 is 15 amino acids. The DNA for the CDR3 is TGTGCCTGGAGTGGAGCAGGGGGCGAGGGAAACACCATATATTTT. It translates to CAWSGAGGEGNTIYF. Supplemented by reference TRBV30 and TRBJ1-3, the full variable domain reads SQTIHQWPATLVQPVGSPLSLECTVEGTSNPNLYWYRQAAGRGLQLLFYSVGIGQISSEVPQNLSASRPQDRQFILSSKKLLLSDSGFYLCAWSGAGGEGNTIYFGEGSWLTVV.

This clonotype has a handful of counts. This chain uses TRBV6-5 with TRBJ2-2; D not certain. V dropped 0 bases and J dropped 2 bases, with 7 bases sitting between them. From germline, CDR1 is MNHEY and CDR2 SVGAGI. The CDR3 extends over 15 amino acids. The CDR3 DNA follows: TGTGCCAGCAGTTACTCCCTAGACAACACCGGGGAGCTGTTTTTT. The encoded protein is CASSYSLDNTGELFF.

The chain employs TRBV5-1 and TRBJ2-3; the match to TRBD2 covers 7 bases. The CDR3 covers 16 residues. Germline trimming cut 0 bases from V and 3 bases from J; bases unmatched to any gene: 7. Germline V gene lookup returns CDR1 SGHRS and CDR2 YFSETQ. CDR3 sequence: CASSLEPSGTTDTQYF. In DNA, the CDR3 is TGCGCCAGCAGCTTGGAGCCAAGCGGGACGACAGATACGCAGTATTTT.

This clonotype was counted a few times. V is TRBV7-3 and J is TRBJ2-3; D is uncertain. The CDR3 consists of 14 residues. Germline-derived CDR1 and CDR2 are SGHTA and FQGTGA. The V gene lost 2 bases and the J gene lost 0 bases, with 6 bases spanning the gap. CDR3 nucleotides: TGTGCCAGCAGCTTACAAGAGAGCACAGATACGCAGTATTTT. Amino acid sequence: CASSLQESTDTQYF.

In its sample, this clonotype was seen a few times. The CDR3 DNA follows: TGTGCCAGCAGGGTAAAAGGGACAGGCTACACCTTC. Amino acid sequence: CASRVKGTGYTF. The chain couples TRBV12-3 or TRBV12-4 to TRBJ1-2; tentative D call: TRBD1 (6 bases). Trimming took off 6 bases at V and 8 bases at J, with 13 bases between the two ends. This CDR3 contains 12 residues.

This clonotype was recorded a few times. The rearrangement uses TRBV27 and TRBJ1-5, with unresolved D. V gave up 0 bases and J gave up 6 bases, with 12 bases separating them. Germline loops: CDR1 MNHEY, CDR2 SMNVEV (reference sequence). CDR3 size: 15 residues. CDR3 in DNA: TGTGCCAGCAGTTTATCGGAAGAGGTCCCTCAGCCCCAGCATTTT. Its protein product is CASSLSEEVPQPQHF.

The rearrangement uses TRBV7-9 and TRBJ2-1; 11 bases are a match to TRBD2. This CDR3 spans 16 amino acids. Trimming cost V 5 bases and J 4 bases; bases outside gene matches: 7. CDR1 and CDR2 (germline): SEHNR, FQNEAQ (reference sequence). The CDR3 here is CASSGRLAGRYNEQFF. CDR3 bases: TGTGCCAGCAGCGGACGACTAGCGGGACGTTACAATGAGCAGTTCTTC.

The chain recombines TRBV12-3 or TRBV12-4 with TRBJ1-1, with D maybe TRBD1 (6 bases). Trimming removed 6 bases at V and 6 bases at J, with 17 bases between. This CDR3 has 14 amino acids. CDR3 protein: CASSSQGRKSEAFF. CDR3 in DNA: TGTGCCAGCAGCTCTCAGGGGAGAAAATCTGAAGCTTTCTTT.

In its sample, this clonotype was seen a few times. V usage is TRBV9 and J usage is TRBJ2-3; perhaps TRBD2 as D (5 bases). Germline V gene sequence: CDR1 SGDLS, CDR2 YYNGEE. The CDR3 is made up of 16 amino acids. V lost 4 bases to trimming and J lost 6 bases, with 21 bases between them. CDR3 residues: CASSPLMAGKGDTQYF. CDR3 sequence (DNA): TGTGCCAGCAGCCCCCTCATGGCGGGCAAAGGGGATACGCAGTATTTT.

The rearrangement links TRBV10-3 to TRBJ2-7; D possibly corresponds to TRBD1 (6 bases). Per germline, CDR1 ENHRY and CDR2 SYGVKD. This CDR3 has 14 amino acids. V lost 5 bases to trimming and J lost 2 bases, with 13 bases between them. The CDR3 sequence: CAISRTAEAYEQYF. The CDR3, as DNA: TGTGCCATCAGTCGGACAGCGGAAGCCTACGAGCAGTACTTC.

The chain is built from TRBV30 and TRBJ1-1, with TRBD1 identical over 7 bases. The CDR3 has 13 residues. The V gene end was trimmed by 4 bases and the J gene end by 3 bases; junction bases not matched to a gene: 5. Germline V gene data show CDR1 as GTSNPN and CDR2 as SVGIG (reference sequence). The CDR3 DNA reads TGTGCCTGGACTACAGGGGCGGACACTGAAGCTTTCTTT. Amino acids: CAWTTGADTEAFF.

The CDR3 region is CASTPGRGNTEAFF. The DNA for the CDR3 is TGTGCCAGCACGCCAGGTAGGGGAAACACTGAAGCTTTCTTT. The genes are TRBV2 and TRBJ1-1; possible D gene TRBD1, 5 bases. Germline V lookup: CDR1 SNHLY, CDR2 FYNNEI. This CDR3 has 14 amino acids. Trimming removed 7 bases from V and 2 bases from J, with 14 bases in between.

In its sample, this clonotype was seen a few times. The chain recombines TRBV2 with TRBJ2-1; no reliable D call. Trimming left V 6 bases short and J 5 bases short, with 14 bases between. The CDR3 is 14 residues long. From germline, CDR1 is SNHLY and CDR2 FYNNEI. CDR3 sequence (DNA): TGTGCCAGCAGCAGCCGGGCGCTTAACAATGAGCAGTTCTTC. Translated: CASSSRALNNEQFF. The variable domain in full, with the rest retrieved from reference TRBV2 and TRBJ2-1, is EPEVTQTPSHQVTQMGQEVILRCVPISNHLYFYWYRQILGQKVEFLVSFYNNEISEKSEIFDDQFSVERPDGSNFTLKIRSTKLEDSAMYFCASSSRALNNEQFFGPGTRLTVL.

This clonotype occurred a few times. V usage is TRBV9 and J usage is TRBJ1-1; tentative D call: TRBD1 (6 bases). From germline, CDR1 is SGDLS and CDR2 YYNGEE. The CDR3 consists of 13 residues. Trimming pared 5 bases from V and 8 bases from J, leaving 16 bases between. The DNA for the CDR3 is TGTGCCAGCAGGAGGGGGGGCGCAGGGGAAGCTTTCTTT. Amino acids: CASRRGGAGEAFF.

This clonotype has ten or more counts. This rearrangement joins TRBV12-3 or TRBV12-4 to TRBJ2-7, with D unresolved. The CDR3 covers 11 residues. Trimming pared 6 bases from V and 5 bases from J, leaving 8 bases between. CDR3 sequence: CASSRRDEQYF. CDR3 in DNA: TGTGCCAGCAGCCGCCGGGACGAGCAGTACTTC.

This clonotype was seen at least ten times. The chain combines TRBV12-3 or TRBV12-4 with TRBJ2-5; D not certain. The CDR3 runs to 11 residues. Trimming shortened V by 6 bases and J by 1 base, and 3 bases separated the two germline ends. Here the CDR3 DNA reads TGTGCCAGCAGCATCCAAGAGACCCAGTACTTC. Its translation is CASSIQETQYF.

This clonotype appeared a few times. The V gene is TRBV5-1, the J gene TRBJ2-7; weak D call: TRBD2 (7 bases). Germline V gene sequence: CDR1 SGHRS, CDR2 YFSETQ. The CDR3 consists of 16 residues. V lost 1 base and J 2 bases, leaving 16 bases between the germline ends. CDR3 in amino acids: CASSLSGGGHTYEQYF. The CDR3 DNA is TGCGCCAGCAGCTTGAGTGGCGGGGGCCATACCTACGAGCAGTACTTC.

The chain combines TRBV20-1 with TRBJ2-1; D not resolved. This CDR3 has 12 residues. V shed 0 bases and J shed 11 bases, with 11 bases lying between them. Germline CDR1 reads DFQATT; CDR2 reads SNEGSKA (reference sequence). CDR3 nucleotides: TGCAGTGCTAGAGATCGGGTGTATCAGCAGTTCTTC. This translates into CSARDRVYQQFF.

This clonotype was observed a handful of times. The chain links TRBV4-3 to TRBJ2-2; a possible D gene is TRBD2 (6 bases). CDR3 length equals 19 residues. Germline CDR1 and CDR2: LGHNA and YSLEER. The ends were cut back, 0 bases at V and 2 bases at J, with 19 bases in the middle. CDR3 in amino acids: CASSQDLVIASDNTGELFF. The CDR3 region has the DNA TGCGCCAGCAGCCAAGATTTAGTGATCGCTAGCGATAACACCGGGGAGCTGTTTTTT.

Ten or more counts support this clonotype. The rearrangement links TRBV5-6 to TRBJ2-1; possibly TRBD1 or TRBD2 for D (5 bases each). V was pared by 3 bases and J by 9 bases, with 13 bases between. The CDR3 consists of 13 residues. Germline CDR1 reads SGHDT; CDR2 reads YYEEEE. Here the CDR3 reads CASSWGPNGEQFF. The CDR3 DNA reads as TGTGCCAGCAGCTGGGGACCTAACGGTGAGCAGTTCTTC.

This clonotype was recorded a few times. J is TRBJ2-1 and V is TRBV7-2; 10 bases fit TRBD2. This CDR3 has 15 residues. Unmatched junction bases numbered 6, after V lost 5 bases and J lost 5 bases. CDR1 and CDR2 from the germline V gene are SGHTA and FQGNSA. The CDR3 sequence is CASSLMGTSDNEQFF. CDR3 nucleotide sequence: TGTGCCAGCAGCCTTATGGGGACTAGCGACAATGAGCAGTTCTTC.

The CDR3 region has the DNA TGTGCCAGCAGCCGACAACTAGGTCGGAAAAACATTCAGTACTTC. Residues: CASSRQLGRKNIQYF. This chain joins TRBV6-1 and TRBJ2-4; TRBD2 might be the D (5 bases). The CDR3 consists of 15 residues. V lost 6 bases to trimming and J lost 4 bases, with 16 bases between them. Germline lookup yields CDR1 MNHNS and CDR2 SASEGT.